This TCR beta chain was observed in a study of CD8 T cells in ankylosing spondylitis. Overall study findings and caveats: Earlier literature documents some of the motif variants in reactive arthritis synovial fluid and blood. What appeared characteristic of ankylosing spondylitis blood was a TCR beta motif of fewer than ten highly homologous variants. The clones that were linked to disease were reported to be significantly enriched in matched synovial fluid samples from ankylosing spondylitis patients.

This clonotype was seen more than once but under ten times. The target antigen is unknown. Scientists made TCR beta libraries using quantitative 5'-RACE with molecular barcodes. TCRdb passed the 5' RACE reads through MiXCR, listing each CDR3 protein once. This sample has 220,000 or so distinct CDR3 sequences, with about 17% found just once. CDR1 and CDR2 from the germline V gene are DFQATT and SNEGSKA (reference sequence). V lost 0 bases and J 4 bases, leaving 22 bases between the germline ends. The length of the CDR3 is 18 residues. This rearrangement joins TRBV20-1 to TRBJ1-5; the D gene is possibly TRBD1 (5 bases). Sequenced: blood, either unsorted or a sorted T cell fraction (not recorded which). This sequence was found in a male donor with ankylosing spondylitis. This CDR3 reads CSARDTMWGSMGNQPQHF. The CDR3 coding sequence is TGCAGTGCTAGAGATACGATGTGGGGCAGTATGGGAAATCAGCCCCAGCATTTT.